The 28 T cell receptor beta chains presented below share a single source sample, sequenced in a study of cytomegalovirus exposure and HLA in healthy donors. 13 Jbeta primers and 60 Vbeta primers were used for the PCR. The protocol was immunoSEQ multiplex PCR, while the TCRdb copy is restricted to in-frame clones and leaves out a portion. Across around 140,000 clones, the top ten clones capture 2.2% of the sample. The sequenced sample consisted of PBMCs. The receptors here all came from a woman aged 18-29 years in good health and CMV-seronegative.

The J gene is TRBJ2-2, the V gene TRBV9; D might be TRBD2 (6 bases). The CDR3 totals 15 residues. V was cut by 0 bases and J by 7 bases, with 13 bases left in between. In germline, CDR1 is SGDLS, CDR2 YYNGEE. The CDR3 DNA reads as TGTGCCAGCAGCGTAGAGACTAGGCCTAGCGGGGAGCTGTTTTTT. It specifies CASSVETRPSGELFF. The complete variable domain, with remaining parts taken from reference TRBV9 and TRBJ2-2, reads DSGVTQTPKHLITATGQRVTLRCSPRSGDLSVYWYQQSLDQGLQFLIQYYNGEERAKGNILERFSAQQFPDLHSELNLSSLELGDSALYFCASSVETRPSGELFFGEGSRLTVL.

V and J are TRBV29-1 and TRBJ2-1, with TRBD1 matching over 10 bases. The J segment lost 6 bases and the V segment lost 3 bases, leaving 5 bases of the junction unmatched. Germline lookup yields CDR1 SQVTM and CDR2 ANQGSEA. The CDR3 consists of 14 residues. CDR3: CSVEWTGGSNEQFF. The CDR3 nucleotides read TGCAGCGTTGAGTGGACAGGGGGTAGCAATGAGCAGTTCTTC.

CDR3 in amino acids: CASSTQYSNQPQHF. DNA of the CDR3: TGTGCCAGCAGTACACAGTATAGCAATCAGCCCCAGCATTTT. The genes are TRBV2 and TRBJ1-5, with D unclear. Trimming pared 5 bases from V and 0 bases from J, leaving 8 bases between. CDR3 size: 14 residues. The germline CDR1 and CDR2 sequences are SNHLY and FYNNEI.

The chain joins TRBV19 to TRBJ1-1; no clear D. Germline V gives CDR1 LNHDA, CDR2 SQIVND (reference sequence). This CDR3 is built from 14 residues. Trimming left V 6 bases short and J 1 base short, with 12 bases between. CDR3 nucleotide sequence: TGTGCCAGTAGATTTAGTTCAGGGAACACTGAAGCTTTCTTT. It codes for CASRFSSGNTEAFF. Looking up the rest from reference TRBV19 and TRBJ1-1 gives the full variable domain: DGGITQSPKYLFRKEGQNVTLSCEQNLNHDAMYWYRQDPGQGLRLIYYSQIVNDFQKGDIAEGYSVSREKKESFPLTVTSAQKNPTAFYLCASRFSSGNTEAFFGQGTRLTVV.

The V gene is TRBV11-2, the J gene TRBJ2-1, with D possibly TRBD2 on 6 matching bases. The CDR3 length is 15 residues. V lost 4 bases and J lost 5, with 15 bases in between. Germline values: CDR1 SGHAT, CDR2 FQNNGV. The CDR3 DNA sequence: TGTGCCAGCAGCTCACTGGGACTGCTAAACAATGAGCAGTTCTTC. It codes for CASSSLGLLNNEQFF.

V gene TRBV5-4 combines with J gene TRBJ1-5; the match to TRBD1 covers 7 bases. With 4 bases clipped from V and 5 bases from J, the junction kept 3 bases outside the gene matches. CDR1 SGHNT and CDR2 YYREEE come from the germline V gene (reference sequence). This CDR3 has 13 residues. The CDR3 region is CASSPDRDQPQHF. The CDR3 coding sequence is TGTGCCAGCAGCCCCGACAGGGATCAGCCCCAGCATTTT.

The V call is TRBV5-1, the J call TRBJ2-3, with TRBD2 identical over 11 bases. This CDR3 is built from 16 residues. CDR1 and CDR2 from the germline V gene are SGHRS and YFSETQ. V lost 3 bases, J lost 0 bases, and 3 bases stayed unmatched. Written as DNA, the CDR3 is TGCGCCAGCAGCTCCCGACTAGCGGGAAGCACAGATACGCAGTATTTT. As protein: CASSSRLAGSTDTQYF.

The chain couples TRBV27 to TRBJ1-2; unclear D gene. The CDR3 is made up of 16 amino acids. Germline CDR1 MNHEY, CDR2 SMNVEV (reference sequence). V was pared by 3 bases and J by 2 bases, with 16 bases between. Here the CDR3 DNA reads TGTGCCAGCAGTTTTAATCGTGAGGGATCCAACTATGGCTACACCTTC. It yields the protein CASSFNREGSNYGYTF.

The V and J genes are TRBV6-6 and TRBJ2-5, with a weak D call TRBD2 (6 bases). The CDR3 has 13 residues. Germline loops: CDR1 MNHNY, CDR2 SVGAGI (reference sequence). Between the trimmed V and J ends, which lost 5 bases and 0 bases, there was a span of 7 bases. In nucleotides, the CDR3 is TGTGCCAGCAGTCCGGGGGACCAAGAGACCCAGTACTTC. Amino acids: CASSPGDQETQYF.

This chain connects TRBV5-4 to TRBJ2-1, with 10 bases fitting TRBD2. This CDR3 is built from 15 residues. J lost 5 bases, V lost 0 bases, and 2 bases had no gene match. The germline V gene has CDR1 SGHNT and CDR2 YYREEE (reference sequence). CDR3 sequence (DNA): TGTGCCAGCAGCTTGGTGCTAGCGGGGGACAATGAGCAGTTCTTC. Translating it yields CASSLVLAGDNEQFF.

The rearrangement uses TRBV7-9 and TRBJ1-3, with D uncertain. CDR3 length: 14 residues. Trimming removed 6 bases from V and 1 base from J, with 10 bases in between. CDR1 and CDR2 from the germline V gene are SEHNR and FQNEAQ (reference sequence). In DNA, the CDR3 is TGTGCCAGCAGTCGACACCCTTCTGGAAACACCATATATTTT. Its translation: CASSRHPSGNTIYF.

V is TRBV12-5 and J is TRBJ1-5, with D perhaps matching TRBD1 (6 bases). This CDR3 has 18 amino acids. CDR1 LGHNT and CDR2 FRNRAP come from the germline V gene. V was trimmed by 3 bases and J by 1 base, leaving 19 bases between them. The CDR3 here is CASGLGLGAGVSNQPQHF. In nucleotides, the CDR3 is TGTGCTAGTGGTTTAGGCCTGGGGGCAGGGGTAAGCAATCAGCCCCAGCATTTT.

The chain carries TRBV18 and TRBJ2-4; maybe TRBD2 (5 bases). Trimming removed 3 bases from V and 0 bases from J, with 12 bases in between. From germline, CDR1 is KGHSH and CDR2 LQKENI. The CDR3 spans 16 residues. The CDR3 bases are TGTGCCAGCTCACCTCGCGGGTTACTAGCCAAAAACATTCAGTACTTC. Translated, it gives CASSPRGLLAKNIQYF.

The chain has TRBV15 and TRBJ2-1; possibly TRBD2 for D (6 bases). The CDR3 length is 14 residues. Trimming took 1 base from V and 9 from J, leaving 13 bases between them. From germline, CDR1 is LNHNV and CDR2 YYDKDF (reference sequence). The CDR3 region is CATSRVGGTAEQFF. In nucleotides, the CDR3 is TGTGCCACCAGCAGAGTGGGCGGGACGGCTGAGCAGTTCTTC.

The V gene is TRBV7-2, the J gene TRBJ2-3, with 10 positions matching TRBD2. The V gene end was trimmed by 2 bases and the J gene end by 2 bases; junction bases not matched to a gene: 7. The CDR3 consists of 17 residues. From germline, CDR1 is SGHTA and CDR2 FQGNSA. CDR3 nucleotides: TGTGCCAGCAGCTTACTCGGACTAGCGGCACTCACAGATACGCAGTATTTT. This translates into CASSLLGLAALTDTQYF.

The chain links TRBV5-4 to TRBJ2-5; D is perhaps TRBD2 (5 bases). V was shortened by 1 base and J by 3 bases, with 13 bases between the two germline ends. CDR1 and CDR2 (germline): SGHNT, YYREEE (reference sequence). The CDR3 has 15 residues. The CDR3 nucleotides read TGTGCCAGCAGCTTGCCTAGCACGAAAAAAGAGACCCAGTACTTC. Protein product: CASSLPSTKKETQYF.

CDR3 DNA sequence: TGCGCCAGCTGGTCGGGACAGGGTAACACCGGGGAGCTGTTTTTT. Translation: CASWSGQGNTGELFF. The chain uses TRBV5-1 and TRBJ2-2, with TRBD1 matching 9 bases. CDR1 is SGHRS and CDR2 is YFSETQ in the germline V gene. The CDR3 extends over 15 amino acids. Trimming took 7 bases from V and 2 from J; bases not matched to a gene: 6.

The chain employs TRBV4-1 and TRBJ2-5, with 7 positions matching TRBD2. The germline V gene has CDR1 MGHRA and CDR2 YSYEKL. V was pared by 4 bases and J by 4 bases, with 9 bases of the junction left unmatched. The CDR3 spans 15 residues. The CDR3 region is CASSRLGTKVETQYF. Here the CDR3 DNA reads TGCGCCAGCAGCCGGCTGGGGACTAAGGTAGAGACCCAGTACTTC.

The chain recombines TRBV7-2 with TRBJ1-2, with D unclear. The V end lost 5 bases, the J end lost 2 bases, and 15 bases lay between the germline ends. Per the germline V gene, CDR1 is SGHTA and CDR2 is FQGNSA. There are 15 residues in the CDR3. The CDR3 spells CASSRRVGGNYGYTF. In DNA, the CDR3 is TGTGCCAGCAGCCGTCGCGTGGGAGGGAACTATGGCTACACCTTC.

This sequence joins TRBV6-5 and TRBJ2-5, with 10 bases aligning to TRBD2. The CDR3 covers 16 residues. The germline V gene encodes CDR1 MNHEY and CDR2 SVGAGI. V was pared by 2 bases and J by 5 bases, with 8 bases of the junction left unmatched. The CDR3, as DNA: TGTGCCAGCAGTTACCCTATAGCGGGAGGAGGGGAGACCCAGTACTTC. Encoded protein: CASSYPIAGGGETQYF.

The rearrangement uses TRBV6-4 and TRBJ2-3; TRBD2 aligns across 11 bases. Trimming at V came to 3 bases and at J to 3 bases, leaving 2 bases not matched to a gene. Germline CDR1 and CDR2: MRHNA and SNTAGT. This CDR3 is built from 15 residues. CDR3 DNA: TGTGCCAGCAGTGAGGGGACTAGCGGTACAGATACGCAGTATTTT. It translates to CASSEGTSGTDTQYF.

V and J are TRBV15 and TRBJ2-7; the match to TRBD2 covers 11 bases. The CDR3 has 13 residues. In germline, CDR1 is LNHNV, CDR2 YYDKDF (reference sequence). The V gene end was trimmed by 0 bases and the J gene end by 11 bases; junction bases not matched to a gene: 3. CDR3 region: CATSRDMTSGKYF. The DNA for the CDR3 is TGTGCCACCAGCAGAGATATGACTAGCGGGAAGTACTTC. Looking up the rest from reference TRBV15 and TRBJ2-7 gives the full variable domain: DAMVIQNPRYQVTQFGKPVTLSCSQTLNHNVMYWYQQKSSQAPKLLFHYYDKDFNNEADTPDNFQSRRPNTSFCFLDIRSPGLGDTAMYLCATSRDMTSGKYFGPGTRLTVT.

The chain joins TRBV6-5 to TRBJ1-6, with 8 nucleotides matching TRBD1. After removal of 6 bases from V and 5 bases from J, the junction contained 6 bases not matched to a gene. CDR3 length: 15 residues. Germline V gene data show CDR1 as MNHEY and CDR2 as SVGAGI. CDR3 bases: TGTGCCAGCAGCCCAGACAGGGGACATAATTCACCCCTCCACTTT. As protein: CASSPDRGHNSPLHF.

The chain recombines TRBV6-1 with TRBJ2-7, with TRBD2 matching 10 bases. Per germline, CDR1 MNHNS and CDR2 SASEGT. This CDR3 contains 15 residues. V gave up 6 bases and J gave up 0 bases; unmatched junction bases: 5. The CDR3 loop is CASRRLAGDSYEQYV. As DNA, the CDR3 is TGTGCCAGCAGAAGACTAGCGGGTGACTCCTACGAGCAGTACGTC.

The chain has TRBV11-2 and TRBJ2-5, with 7 positions matching TRBD1. The CDR3 is 14 amino acids. V lost 2 bases, J lost 4 bases, and 4 bases stayed unmatched. Germline V gene data show CDR1 as SGHAT and CDR2 as FQNNGV. Here the CDR3 reads CASSLTGVGETQYF. In DNA, the CDR3 is TGTGCCAGCAGCTTAACAGGGGTCGGAGAGACCCAGTACTTC. The full variable domain, with the rest looked up from reference TRBV11-2 and TRBJ2-5, is EAGVAQSPRYKIIEKRQSVAFWCNPISGHATLYWYQQILGQGPKLLIQFQNNGVVDDSQLPKDRFSAERLKGVDSTLKIQPAKLEDSAVYLCASSLTGVGETQYFGPGTRLLVL.

V and J are TRBV10-1 and TRBJ1-2; 7 nucleotides agree with TRBD1. This CDR3 is built from 16 residues. Germline CDR1 and CDR2: WNHNN and SYGVQD (reference sequence). Trimming removed 2 bases from V and 4 bases from J; junction bases left unmatched: 10. This chain's CDR3 is CASSEEGTVKGYGYTF. CDR3 sequence (DNA): TGCGCCAGCAGTGAGGAAGGGACAGTCAAGGGCTATGGCTACACCTTC.

V and J are TRBV6-5 and TRBJ2-3, with 8 nucleotides matching TRBD1. CDR3 length: 13 residues. V shed 4 bases and J 6 bases; nucleotides not matched to a gene: 3. CDR1 MNHEY and CDR2 SVGAGI come from the germline V gene. The CDR3 sequence is CASSWTGTDTQYF. CDR3 DNA: TGTGCCAGCAGTTGGACAGGGACGGATACGCAGTATTTT.

V usage is TRBV2 and J usage is TRBJ2-2; D remains ambiguous. The CDR3 loop spans 15 amino acids. Trimming pared 6 bases from V and 3 bases from J, leaving 14 bases between. Germline CDR1 is SNHLY and CDR2 is FYNNEI. The CDR3, as DNA: TGTGCCAGCAGGGTCGACGCTAGGTACACCGGGGAGCTGTTTTTT. It codes for CASRVDARYTGELFF.